This entry lists 22 T cell receptor beta chains sequenced from one sample in a study of human CD8 memory T cell subsets. TPEX cells, early memory CD8+ T cells with exhausted-like traits, were CCR7+ PD-1+ TIGIT+. Libraries for TCR beta were constructed using UMI-labeled 5' RACE. TCRdb re-called the 5' RACE reads, yielding one record per CDR3 amino acid sequence without DNA. The table for this sample gives roughly 5,000 distinct CDR3 sequences. The sample comprised CD8+ T cells from PBMCs. The receptor set was obtained from a human donor in good health.

This clonotype shows up as medium-sized by frequency. V and J are TRBV7-9 and TRBJ1-1; TCRdb's D call of TRBD1 is untestable without DNA. The CDR3 covers 16 residues. The germline V gene encodes CDR1 SEHNR and CDR2 FQNEAQ (reference sequence). CDR3 region: CASVPPGGKEGTEAFF. Based on the CDR3 plus reference TRBV7-9 and TRBJ1-1, the full variable domain is DTGVSQNPRHKITKRGQNVTFRCDPISEHNRLYWYRQTLGQGPEFLTYFQNEAQLEKSRLLSDRFSAERPKGSFSTLEIQRTEQGDSAMYLCASVPPGGKEGTEAFFGQGTRLTVV.

Considering frequency, this clonotype is large. The chain carries TRBV20-1 and TRBJ1-1; the TRBD1 assignment by TCRdb is unverifiable without DNA. The V gene's germline CDR1 is DFQATT and CDR2 SNEGSKA (reference sequence). The CDR3 loop spans 14 amino acids. CDR3: CSAIGAPQGTEAFF.

The chain uses TRBV21-1 and TRBJ1-5. TRBV21-1 represents a pseudogene. The CDR3 has 16 residues. The CDR3 spells CASSKGGGVNNQPQHF.

The V gene is TRBV4-3, the J gene TRBJ2-3; TCRdb selects TRBD2, and the lack of DNA leaves this call unchecked. Germline CDR1 reads LGHNA; CDR2 reads YSLEER. The CDR3 is 16 residues long. This chain's CDR3 is CASSQDPAGGQDTQYF.

The J gene is TRBJ2-2, the V gene TRBV12-3 or TRBV12-4; TCRdb designates TRBD2, a call that cannot be tested without DNA. This CDR3 spans 16 amino acids. CDR3 sequence: CASSVAREGYTGELFF.

The chain uses TRBV27 and TRBJ2-1. Germline V CDR1 and CDR2: MNHEY, SMNVEV (reference sequence). CDR3 size: 11 residues. The CDR3 sequence: CASSLFNEQFF.

In terms of frequency, this clonotype is medium-sized. The genes are TRBV28 and TRBJ1-5; the D call of TRBD1 rests on TCRdb alone, since no DNA is present to check it. This CDR3 region has 13 residues. CDR1 and CDR2 (germline): MDHEN, SYDVKM. This CDR3 is CATQFRGNQPQHF.

Measured by frequency, this clonotype is medium-sized (0.01 to 0.1%). The chain uses TRBV20-1 and TRBJ1-2. Germline V gene lookup returns CDR1 DFQATT and CDR2 SNEGSKA (reference sequence). The CDR3 is made up of 13 amino acids. The CDR3 region is CSARDHENYGYTF.

V usage is TRBV12-3 or TRBV12-4 and J usage is TRBJ1-1. The CDR3 is made up of 13 amino acids. The CDR3: CASSLTPNTEAFF.

V gene TRBV20-1 combines with J gene TRBJ2-1; TCRdb picks TRBD1, but there is no DNA to check that call. The CDR3 is made up of 13 amino acids. Germline-derived CDR1 and CDR2 are DFQATT and SNEGSKA (reference sequence). The chain's CDR3 is CSARGPGTNEQFF.

The chain joins TRBV7-6 to TRBJ1-2; TCRdb indicates TRBD1, and absent DNA this call remains unverified. Germline CDR1 is SGHVS and CDR2 is FNYEAQ. This CDR3 comprises 16 residues. The CDR3 sequence is CASSLGEPGTNYGYTF.

V usage is TRBV5-1 and J usage is TRBJ2-1; TCRdb names TRBD1, which stays unverified in the absence of DNA. CDR1 SGHRS and CDR2 YFSETQ come from the germline V gene. The CDR3 covers 14 residues. CDR3 residues: CASSSRQGYNEQFF.

This sequence joins TRBV20-1 and TRBJ2-1; TCRdb names TRBD1, which stays unverified in the absence of DNA. Germline-derived CDR1 and CDR2 are DFQATT and SNEGSKA (reference sequence). This CDR3 has 15 residues. Here the CDR3 reads CSARAPSEGANEQFF.

This rearrangement joins TRBV10-3 to TRBJ1-1. Germline V gene lookup returns CDR1 ENHRY and CDR2 SYGVKD. This CDR3 is 13 amino acids long. The CDR3 here is CAISDGGGTEAFF.

This CDR3 reads CASGRTLNTEAFF. The V and J genes are TRBV12-5 and TRBJ1-1. The germline CDR1 and CDR2 sequences are LGHNT and FRNRAP. The CDR3 sequence is 13 residues long.

V usage is TRBV5-1 and J usage is TRBJ1-1; the TRBD1 assignment by TCRdb is unverifiable without DNA. The CDR3 has 15 residues. Germline loops: CDR1 SGHRS, CDR2 YFSETQ. The CDR3 loop is CASTDRGGSNTEAFF.

The V and J genes are TRBV7-9 and TRBJ1-1. Germline V gene lookup returns CDR1 SEHNR and CDR2 FQNEAQ (reference sequence). The CDR3 has 16 residues. The CDR3 spells CASRYGPGRANTEAFF.

The rearrangement links TRBV4-3 to TRBJ1-5. Germline CDR1 and CDR2: LGHNA and YSLEER. CDR3 length equals 15 residues. The CDR3 sequence is CASSQDSVGDQPQHF.

According to its frequency, this clonotype is medium-sized. The V and J genes are TRBV12-3 or TRBV12-4 and TRBJ1-3. The length of the CDR3 is 16 residues. The CDR3 is CASSSPDGPSGNTIYF.

The chain employs TRBV7-9 and TRBJ2-1; TCRdb reports TRBD1, a call that lacks DNA to check it against. The CDR3 runs to 16 residues. CDR1 and CDR2 from the germline V gene are SEHNR and FQNEAQ (reference sequence). The CDR3 spells CASSGTGGRSYNEQFF.

The chain links TRBV20-1 to TRBJ2-3; TCRdb names TRBD2, which stays unverified in the absence of DNA. The CDR3 runs 16 residues. Germline V gene lookup returns CDR1 DFQATT and CDR2 SNEGSKA (reference sequence). This CDR3 reads CSARAEREQLTDTQYF.

The chain joins TRBV7-2 to TRBJ2-5; TCRdb's assignment of TRBD2 cannot be checked, as there is no DNA. The length of the CDR3 is 16 residues. The germline V gene encodes CDR1 SGHTA and CDR2 FQGNSA. The chain's CDR3 is CASSLAGTSRIETQYF. Full variable domain (rest looked up from reference TRBV7-2 and TRBJ2-5): GAGVSQSPSNKVTEKGKDVELRCDPISGHTALYWYRQSLGQGLEFLIYFQGNSAPDKSGLPSDRFSAERTGGSVSTLTIQRTQQEDSAVYLCASSLAGTSRIETQYFGPGTRLLVL.